A selection of T cell receptor beta chains follows, all from one sample in a study of CD8+CD57+ T cells in acquired aplastic anemia. TCRdb re-analysed the reads in MiXCR, keeping a single row per CDR3 protein. The sample shows roughly 180,000 distinct CDR3 sequences, approximately 48% of them seen only once. Sequenced material: sorted CD4+, CD8+, or CD8+CD57+ T cells (not recorded which) from PBMCs. Receptors originate from a human donor with aplastic anemia. Both conserved end residues are part of each CDR3. D genes are given only for firm matches. Not every row has a clone size; where given, it reads once, few, many or a size class.

d_call cdr3_length j_call clone_size v_call cdr3_aa cdr3_nt
. 13 TRBJ2-3 many TRBV6-4 CASSDTRTDTQYF TGTGCCAGCAGTGACACCAGAACAGATACGCAGTATTTT
. 16 TRBJ1-1 . TRBV18 CASSPRGVWRNTEAFF TGTGCCAGCTCACCACGCGGGGTTTGGAGAAACACTGAAGCTTTCTTT
TRBD2 13 TRBJ2-7 many TRBV7-9 CASSKRGTYEQYF TGTGCCAGCAGTAAGCGGGGCACCTACGAGCAGTACTTC
TRBD1 15 TRBJ1-5 . TRBV10-3 CAISSDDRGRQPQHF TGTGCCATCAGTTCAGACGACAGGGGGCGACAGCCCCAGCATTTT
. 15 TRBJ1-3 . TRBV14 CASSLGLFSGNTIYF TGTGCCAGCAGCCTGGGACTGTTCTCTGGAAACACCATATATTTT
TRBD1 16 TRBJ2-5 many TRBV12-3/TRBV12-4 CASSRATGGHGETQYF TGTGCCAGCAGTAGGGCGACAGGGGGTCATGGGGAGACCCAGTACTTC
. 14 TRBJ2-7 . TRBV7-3 CASSHWDRDYEQYF TGTGCCAGCAGCCACTGGGACCGAGACTACGAGCAGTACTTC
. 13 TRBJ1-3 . TRBV10-3 CAISESSGNTIYF TGTGCCATCAGTGAGTCCTCTGGAAACACCATATATTTT
. 13 TRBJ2-7 many TRBV2 CASWGGGSHEQYF TGTGCCAGCTGGGGGGGCGGCTCCCACGAGCAGTACTTC
. 16 TRBJ1-4 many TRBV5-1 CASSLGPDRNPEKLFF TGCGCCAGCAGCTTGGGCCCCGACAGGAATCCCGAAAAACTGTTTTTT
. 13 TRBJ2-7 . TRBV7-9 CASSFNRAAEQYF TGTGCCAGCAGCTTTAACCGGGCCGCCGAGCAGTACTTC
. 15 TRBJ2-3 . TRBV12-3/TRBV12-4 CASSLVGGATDTQYF TGTGCCAGCAGTTTAGTAGGGGGGGCCACAGATACGCAGTATTTT
. 12 TRBJ2-1 . TRBV11-1 CASSQQSNEQFF TGTGCCAGCAGCCAACAGAGCAATGAGCAGTTCTTC
. 12 TRBJ2-3 many TRBV2 CASLLAGDTQYF TGTGCCAGCCTTTTAGCCGGAGATACGCAGTATTTT
. 14 TRBJ2-7 many TRBV7-9 CASSTDRNSYEQYF TGTGCCAGCAGTACGGACAGAAACTCCTACGAGCAGTACTTC
. 13 TRBJ1-2 . TRBV7-2 CASSLAGIYGYTF TGTGCCAGCAGCTTAGCGGGGATTTATGGCTACACCTTC
. 15 TRBJ2-1 . TRBV11-2 CASSAMGNPYNEQFF TGTGCCAGCAGCGCGATGGGGAACCCTTACAATGAGCAGTTCTTC
. 12 TRBJ2-2 few TRBV20-1 CSAGRGTGELFF TGCAGTGCAGGAAGGGGGACCGGGGAGCTGTTTTTT
. 16 TRBJ2-5 . TRBV4-2 CASSQEVRSNQETQYF TGTGCCAGCAGCCAAGAGGTACGCTCCAACCAAGAGACCCAGTACTTC
. 15 TRBJ1-6 . TRBV20-1 CSARDPGMRNSPLHF TGCAGTGCTAGAGATCCTGGGATGAGGAATTCACCCCTCCACTTT
TRBD1 14 TRBJ1-2 few TRBV12-3/TRBV12-4 CASSLGDRGYGYTF TGTGCCAGCAGTTTAGGGGACAGGGGCTATGGCTACACCTTC
TRBD2 16 TRBJ2-3 . TRBV7-3 CASSFTSGGTTDTQYF TGTGCCAGCAGCTTCACTAGCGGGGGGACCACAGATACGCAGTATTTT
TRBD1 15 TRBJ1-5 . TRBV28 CASSLVGTGNQPQHF TGTGCCAGCAGTTTAGTCGGGACAGGGAATCAGCCCCAGCATTTT
TRBD1 14 TRBJ1-3 many TRBV20-1 CSASPGTAGNTIYF TGCAGTGCTAGTCCAGGGACAGCAGGAAACACCATATATTTT
. 11 TRBJ2-7 . TRBV2 CASSLVGEQYF TGTGCCAGCAGTTTAGTGGGCGAGCAGTACTTC
TRBD1 13 TRBJ1-1 . TRBV7-6 CASSLGQGVEAFF TGTGCCAGCAGCCTGGGACAGGGGGTGGAAGCTTTCTTT
TRBD1 16 TRBJ1-2 . TRBV29-1 CSVEDPGGGQGYGYTF TGCAGCGTTGAAGATCCTGGAGGGGGACAGGGCTATGGCTACACCTTC
TRBD2 18 TRBJ2-5 many TRBV14 CASSPTSGGYKHQETQYF TGTGCCAGCAGTCCGACTAGCGGGGGGTATAAGCACCAAGAGACCCAGTACTTC
. 14 TRBJ1-1 many TRBV9 CASSVEPVVREAFF TGTGCCAGCAGCGTAGAGCCGGTTGTCAGGGAAGCTTTCTTT
. 13 TRBJ1-2 once TRBV9 CARPRGPNYGYTF TGTGCCAGACCTCGTGGCCCTAACTATGGCTACACCTTC
. 15 TRBJ2-2 . TRBV11-1 CASSPRSLGPGELFF TGTGCCAGCAGCCCTCGTTCTCTGGGGCCCGGGGAGCTGTTTTTT
TRBD1 13 TRBJ2-2 many TRBV2 CASRGQGTGELFF TGTGCCAGCAGGGGACAGGGGACCGGGGAGCTGTTTTTT
TRBD1 12 TRBJ2-3 . TRBV10-3 CASSYRGYTQYF TGTGCCAGCAGTTACAGGGGTTATACGCAGTATTTT
TRBD1 13 TRBJ1-2 once TRBV29-1 CSVADRASLGYTF TGCAGCGTCGCCGACAGGGCTTCTCTTGGCTACACCTTC
. 13 TRBJ1-1 . TRBV15 CATSRDRGTEAFF TGTGCCACCAGCAGAGACAGGGGCACTGAAGCTTTCTTT
. 15 TRBJ1-5 many TRBV5-5 CASSLEGRASQPQHF TGTGCCAGCAGCTTGGAAGGCAGGGCAAGTCAGCCCCAGCATTTT
TRBD1 14 TRBJ2-7 many TRBV11-3 CASSLGQHTYEQYF TGTGCCAGCAGCTTGGGACAGCACACCTACGAGCAGTACTTC
. 14 TRBJ1-2 few TRBV29-1 CSVAGEGATYGYTF TGCAGCGTTGCGGGGGAAGGGGCAACCTATGGCTACACCTTC
. 11 TRBJ2-7 many TRBV12-5 CASGSQDEQYF TGTGCTAGTGGTTCCCAGGACGAGCAGTACTTC
. 13 TRBJ1-3 many TRBV10-2 CASSGQAGNTIYF TGCGCCAGCAGTGGACAGGCTGGAAACACCATATATTTT